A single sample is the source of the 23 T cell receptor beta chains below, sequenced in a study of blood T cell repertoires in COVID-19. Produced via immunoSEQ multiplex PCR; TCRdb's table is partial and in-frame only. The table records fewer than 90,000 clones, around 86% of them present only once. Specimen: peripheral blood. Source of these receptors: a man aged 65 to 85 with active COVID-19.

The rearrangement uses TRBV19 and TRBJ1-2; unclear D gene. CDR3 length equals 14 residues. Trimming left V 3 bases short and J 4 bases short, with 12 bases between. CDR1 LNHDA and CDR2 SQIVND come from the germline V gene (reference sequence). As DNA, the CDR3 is TGTGCCAGTAGTATTCGGGGAGGAGTCTATGGCTACACCTTC. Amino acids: CASSIRGGVYGYTF. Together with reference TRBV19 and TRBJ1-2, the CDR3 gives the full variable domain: DGGITQSPKYLFRKEGQNVTLSCEQNLNHDAMYWYRQDPGQGLRLIYYSQIVNDFQKGDIAEGYSVSREKKESFPLTVTSAQKNPTAFYLCASSIRGGVYGYTFGSGTRLTVV.

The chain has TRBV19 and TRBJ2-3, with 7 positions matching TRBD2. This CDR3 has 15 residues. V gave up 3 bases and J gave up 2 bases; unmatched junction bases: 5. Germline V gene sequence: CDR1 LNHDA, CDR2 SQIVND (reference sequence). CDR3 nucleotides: TGTGCCAGTAGTATGGGGGGGGTGGACACAGATACGCAGTATTTT. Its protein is CASSMGGVDTDTQYF. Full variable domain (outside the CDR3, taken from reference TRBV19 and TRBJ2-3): DGGITQSPKYLFRKEGQNVTLSCEQNLNHDAMYWYRQDPGQGLRLIYYSQIVNDFQKGDIAEGYSVSREKKESFPLTVTSAQKNPTAFYLCASSMGGVDTDTQYFGPGTRLTVL.

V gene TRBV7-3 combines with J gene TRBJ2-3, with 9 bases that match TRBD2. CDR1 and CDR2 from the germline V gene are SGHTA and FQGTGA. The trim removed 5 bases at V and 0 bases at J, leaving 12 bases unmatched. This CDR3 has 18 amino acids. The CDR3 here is CASSPPGLAPASTDTQYF. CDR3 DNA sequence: TGTGCCAGCAGCCCCCCCGGACTAGCGCCAGCCAGCACAGATACGCAGTATTTT.

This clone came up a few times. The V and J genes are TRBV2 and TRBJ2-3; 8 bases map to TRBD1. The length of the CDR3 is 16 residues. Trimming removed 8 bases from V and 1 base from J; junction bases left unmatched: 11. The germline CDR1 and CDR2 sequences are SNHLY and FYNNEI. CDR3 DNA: TGTGCCAGCGAGAGCAGGGGGCGCGTCGGCACAGATACGCAGTATTTT. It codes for CASESRGRVGTDTQYF.

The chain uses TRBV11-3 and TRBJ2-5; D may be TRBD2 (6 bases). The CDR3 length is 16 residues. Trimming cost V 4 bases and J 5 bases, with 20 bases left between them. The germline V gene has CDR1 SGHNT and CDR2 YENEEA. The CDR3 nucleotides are TGTGCCAGCAGCTCCGGGGACTCGCTACATGTCGAGACCCAGTACTTC. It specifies CASSSGDSLHVETQYF.

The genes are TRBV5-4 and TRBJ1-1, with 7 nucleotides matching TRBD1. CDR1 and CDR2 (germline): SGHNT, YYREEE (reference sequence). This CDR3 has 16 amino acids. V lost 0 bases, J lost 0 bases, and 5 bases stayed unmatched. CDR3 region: CASSLAGTAMNTEAFF. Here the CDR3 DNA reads TGTGCCAGCAGCTTGGCCGGGACAGCCATGAACACTGAAGCTTTCTTT.

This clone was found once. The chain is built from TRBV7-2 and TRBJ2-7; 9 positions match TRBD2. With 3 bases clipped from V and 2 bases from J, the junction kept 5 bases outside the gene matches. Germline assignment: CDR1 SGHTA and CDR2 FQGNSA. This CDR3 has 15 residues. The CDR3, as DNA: TGTGCCAGCAGCTTGGGCGGGAGGGGAACCTACGAGCAGTACTTC. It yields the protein CASSLGGRGTYEQYF.

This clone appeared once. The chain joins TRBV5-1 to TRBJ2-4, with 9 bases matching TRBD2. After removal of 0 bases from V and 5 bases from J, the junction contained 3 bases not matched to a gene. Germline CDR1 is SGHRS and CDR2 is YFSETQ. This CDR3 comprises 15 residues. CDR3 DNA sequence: TGCGCCAGCAGCTTGGGTAGCGGGGGCGAAAACATTCAGTACTTC. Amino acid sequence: CASSLGSGGENIQYF.

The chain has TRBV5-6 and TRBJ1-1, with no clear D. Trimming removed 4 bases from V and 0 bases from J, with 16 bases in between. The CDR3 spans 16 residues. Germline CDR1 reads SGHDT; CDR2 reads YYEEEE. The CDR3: CASSDVKYRMNTEAFF. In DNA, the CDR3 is TGTGCCAGCAGCGATGTGAAGTACAGAATGAACACTGAAGCTTTCTTT.

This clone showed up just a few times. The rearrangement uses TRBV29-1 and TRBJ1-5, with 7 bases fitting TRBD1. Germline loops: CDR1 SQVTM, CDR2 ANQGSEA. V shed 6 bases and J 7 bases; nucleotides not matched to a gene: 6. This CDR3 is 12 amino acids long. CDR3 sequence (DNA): TGCAGCGTCCGACAGGGACGACAGCCCCAGCATTTT. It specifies CSVRQGRQPQHF.

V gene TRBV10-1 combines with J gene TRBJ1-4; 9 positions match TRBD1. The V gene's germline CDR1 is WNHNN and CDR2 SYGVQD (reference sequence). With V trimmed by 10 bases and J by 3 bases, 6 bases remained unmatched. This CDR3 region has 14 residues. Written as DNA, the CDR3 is TGCGCCAACCCACAGGGGGCAGCTAATGAAAAACTGTTTTTT. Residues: CANPQGAANEKLFF.

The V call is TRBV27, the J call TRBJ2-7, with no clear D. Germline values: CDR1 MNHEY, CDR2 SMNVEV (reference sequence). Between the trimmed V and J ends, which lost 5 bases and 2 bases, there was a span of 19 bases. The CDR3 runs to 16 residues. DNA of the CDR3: TGTGCCAGCAGTCCTCACCGACCGGCGGTGGCCTACGAGCAGTACTTC. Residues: CASSPHRPAVAYEQYF.

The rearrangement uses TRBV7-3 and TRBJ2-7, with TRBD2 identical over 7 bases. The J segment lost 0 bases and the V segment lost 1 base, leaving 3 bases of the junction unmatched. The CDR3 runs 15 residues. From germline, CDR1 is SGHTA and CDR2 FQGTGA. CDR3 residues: CASSLNGGSSYEQYF. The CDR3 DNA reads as TGTGCCAGCAGCTTAAACGGCGGGAGCTCCTACGAGCAGTACTTC.

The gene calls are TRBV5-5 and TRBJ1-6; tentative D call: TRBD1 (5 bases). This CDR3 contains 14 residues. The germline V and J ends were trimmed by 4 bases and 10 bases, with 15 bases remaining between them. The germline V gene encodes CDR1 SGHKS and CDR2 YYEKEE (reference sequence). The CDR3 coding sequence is TGTGCCAGCAGCCCGGGCCGGGGGGGATCACCCCTCCACTTT. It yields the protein CASSPGRGGSPLHF.

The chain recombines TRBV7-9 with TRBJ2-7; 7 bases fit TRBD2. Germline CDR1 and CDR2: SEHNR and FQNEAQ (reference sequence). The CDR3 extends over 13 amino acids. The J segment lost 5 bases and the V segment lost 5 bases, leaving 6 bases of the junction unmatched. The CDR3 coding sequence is TGTGCCAGCAGCCGTTGGGGGAGGGACGAGCAGTACTTC. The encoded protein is CASSRWGRDEQYF.

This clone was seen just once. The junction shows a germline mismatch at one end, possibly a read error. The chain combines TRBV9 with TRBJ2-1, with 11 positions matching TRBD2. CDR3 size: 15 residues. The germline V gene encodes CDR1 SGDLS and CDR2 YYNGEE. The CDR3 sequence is CASRPGLAEYSEQFF. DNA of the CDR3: TGTGCCAGCAGACCGGGACTAGCGGAGTACAGTGAGCAGTTCTTC.

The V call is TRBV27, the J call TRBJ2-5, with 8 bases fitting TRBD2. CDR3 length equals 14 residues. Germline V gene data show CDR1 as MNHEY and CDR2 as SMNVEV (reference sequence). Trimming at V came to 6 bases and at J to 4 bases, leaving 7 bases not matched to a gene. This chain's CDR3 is CASSRGGPRETQYF. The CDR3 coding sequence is TGTGCCAGCAGCCGGGGGGGGCCCCGAGAGACCCAGTACTTC.

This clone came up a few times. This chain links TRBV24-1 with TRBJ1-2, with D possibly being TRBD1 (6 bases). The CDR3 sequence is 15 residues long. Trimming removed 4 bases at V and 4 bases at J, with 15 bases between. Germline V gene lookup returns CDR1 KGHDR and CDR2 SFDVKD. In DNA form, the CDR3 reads TGTGCCACCAGTGACCCGGACAGCGCCTTCTATGGCTACACCTTC. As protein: CATSDPDSAFYGYTF.

The CDR3 here is CASSQARNGGTGELFF. CDR3 coding DNA: TGTGCCAGCAGCCAAGCTCGCAACGGGGGTACCGGGGAGCTGTTTTTT. J is TRBJ2-2 and V is TRBV3-1 (or the pseudogene TRBV3-2); tentative D call: TRBD2 (6 bases). Trimming removed 1 base from V and 5 bases from J, with 14 bases in between. CDR1 is LGHDT, CDR2 YNNKEL, per germline (reference sequence). The length of the CDR3 is 16 residues.

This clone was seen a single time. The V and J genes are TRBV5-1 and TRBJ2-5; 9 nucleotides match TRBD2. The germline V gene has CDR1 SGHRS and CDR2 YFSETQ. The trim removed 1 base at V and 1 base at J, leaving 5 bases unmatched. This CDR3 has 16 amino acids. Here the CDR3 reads CASSLRASGIQETQYF. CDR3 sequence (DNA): TGCGCCAGCAGCTTGCGGGCTAGCGGGATCCAAGAGACCCAGTACTTC.

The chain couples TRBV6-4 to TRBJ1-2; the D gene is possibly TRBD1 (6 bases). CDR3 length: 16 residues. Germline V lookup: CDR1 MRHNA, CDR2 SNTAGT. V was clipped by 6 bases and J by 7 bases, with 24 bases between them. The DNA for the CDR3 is TGTGCCAGCAGAGGCCCGGACAGAAAACATCGGAGTGGCTACACCTTC. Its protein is CASRGPDRKHRSGYTF.

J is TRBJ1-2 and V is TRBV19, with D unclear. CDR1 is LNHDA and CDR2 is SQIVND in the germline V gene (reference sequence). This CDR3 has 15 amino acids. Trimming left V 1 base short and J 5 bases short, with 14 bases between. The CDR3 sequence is CASSIVVSGTYGYTF. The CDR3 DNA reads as TGTGCCAGTAGTATAGTGGTCAGCGGAACGTATGGCTACACCTTC.

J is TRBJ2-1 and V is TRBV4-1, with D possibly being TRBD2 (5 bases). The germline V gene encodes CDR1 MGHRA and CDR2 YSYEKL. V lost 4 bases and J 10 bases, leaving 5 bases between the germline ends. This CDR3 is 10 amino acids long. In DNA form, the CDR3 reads TGCGCCAGCAGCCGAGGGGAGCAGTTCTTC. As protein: CASSRGEQFF.